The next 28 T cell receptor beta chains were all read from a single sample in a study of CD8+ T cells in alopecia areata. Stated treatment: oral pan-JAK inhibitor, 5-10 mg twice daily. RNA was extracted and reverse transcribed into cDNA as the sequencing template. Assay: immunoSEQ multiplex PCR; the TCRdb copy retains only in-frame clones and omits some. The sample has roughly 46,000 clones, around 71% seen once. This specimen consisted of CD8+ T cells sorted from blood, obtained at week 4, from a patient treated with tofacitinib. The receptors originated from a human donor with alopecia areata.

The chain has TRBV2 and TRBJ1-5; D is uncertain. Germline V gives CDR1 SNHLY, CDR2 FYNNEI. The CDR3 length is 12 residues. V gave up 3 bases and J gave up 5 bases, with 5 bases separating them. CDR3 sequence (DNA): TGTGCCAGCAGTGAGGGAGATCAGCCCCAGCATTTT. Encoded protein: CASSEGDQPQHF.

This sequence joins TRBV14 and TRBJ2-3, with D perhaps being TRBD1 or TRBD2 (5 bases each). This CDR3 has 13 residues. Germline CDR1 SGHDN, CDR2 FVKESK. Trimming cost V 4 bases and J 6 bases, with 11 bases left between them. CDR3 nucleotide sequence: TGTGCCAGCAGCCCCTGGGACGCGGATACGCAGTATTTT. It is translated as CASSPWDADTQYF.

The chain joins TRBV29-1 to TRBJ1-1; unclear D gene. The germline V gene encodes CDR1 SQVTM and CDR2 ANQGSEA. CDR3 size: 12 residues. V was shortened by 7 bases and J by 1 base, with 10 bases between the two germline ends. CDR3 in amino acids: CSADGRNTEAFF. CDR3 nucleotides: TGCAGCGCTGACGGGAGGAACACTGAAGCTTTCTTT.

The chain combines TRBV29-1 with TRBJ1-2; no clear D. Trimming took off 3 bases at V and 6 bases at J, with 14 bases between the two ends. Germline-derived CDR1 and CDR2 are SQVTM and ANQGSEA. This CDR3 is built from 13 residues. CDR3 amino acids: CSVDPQTSHGYTF. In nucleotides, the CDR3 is TGCAGCGTTGATCCTCAGACATCCCATGGCTACACCTTC.

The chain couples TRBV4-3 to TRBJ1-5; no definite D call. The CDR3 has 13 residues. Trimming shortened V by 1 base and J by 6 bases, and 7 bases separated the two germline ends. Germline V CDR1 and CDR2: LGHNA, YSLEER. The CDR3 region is CASSQAGGQPQHF. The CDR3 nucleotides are TGCGCCAGCAGCCAAGCGGGTGGTCAGCCCCAGCATTTT.

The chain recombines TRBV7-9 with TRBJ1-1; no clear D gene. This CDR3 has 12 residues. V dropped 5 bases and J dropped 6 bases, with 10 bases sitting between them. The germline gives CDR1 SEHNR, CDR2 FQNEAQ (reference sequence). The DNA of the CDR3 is TGTGCCAGCAGCGGTCAGAGCCCTGAAGCTTTCTTT. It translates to CASSGQSPEAFF.

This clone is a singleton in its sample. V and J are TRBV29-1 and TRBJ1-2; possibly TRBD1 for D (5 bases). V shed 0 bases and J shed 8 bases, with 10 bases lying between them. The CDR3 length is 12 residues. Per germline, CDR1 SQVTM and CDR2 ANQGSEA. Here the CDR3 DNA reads TGCAGCGTTGAAGATAGGAGGGGAGGCTACACCTTC. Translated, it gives CSVEDRRGGYTF. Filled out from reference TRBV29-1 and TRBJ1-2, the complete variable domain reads SAVISQKPSRDICQRGTSLTIQCQVDSQVTMMFWYRQQPGQSLTLIATANQGSEATYESGFVIDKFPISRPNLTFSTLTVSNMSPEDSSIYLCSVEDRRGGYTFGSGTRLTVV.

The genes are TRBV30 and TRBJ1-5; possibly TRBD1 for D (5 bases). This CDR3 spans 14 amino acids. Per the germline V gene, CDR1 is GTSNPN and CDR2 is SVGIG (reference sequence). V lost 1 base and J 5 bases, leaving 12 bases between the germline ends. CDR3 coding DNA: TGTGCCTGGAGTGAAGGGGCAGGCGATCAGCCCCAGCATTTT. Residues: CAWSEGAGDQPQHF. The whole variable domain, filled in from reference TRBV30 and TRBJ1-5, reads SQTIHQWPATLVQPVGSPLSLECTVEGTSNPNLYWYRQAAGRGLQLLFYSVGIGQISSEVPQNLSASRPQDRQFILSSKKLLLSDSGFYLCAWSEGAGDQPQHFGDGTRLSIL.

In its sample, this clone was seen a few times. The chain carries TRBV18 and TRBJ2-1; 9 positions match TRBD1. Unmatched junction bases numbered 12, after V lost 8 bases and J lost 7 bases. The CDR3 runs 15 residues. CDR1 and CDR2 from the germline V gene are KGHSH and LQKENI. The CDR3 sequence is CASTDAGQGSNEQFF. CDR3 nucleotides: TGTGCCAGCACAGACGCGGGACAGGGTAGTAATGAGCAGTTCTTC. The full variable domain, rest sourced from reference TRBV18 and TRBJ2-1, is NAGVMQNPRHLVRRRGQEARLRCSPMKGHSHVYWYRQLPEEGLKFMVYLQKENIIDESGMPKERFSAEFPKEGPSILRIQQVVRGDSAAYFCASTDAGQGSNEQFFGPGTRLTVL.

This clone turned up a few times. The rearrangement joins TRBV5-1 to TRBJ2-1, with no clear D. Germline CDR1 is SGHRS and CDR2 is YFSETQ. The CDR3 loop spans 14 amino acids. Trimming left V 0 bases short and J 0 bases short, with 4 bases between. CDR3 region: CASSLGSSYNEQFF. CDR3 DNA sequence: TGCGCCAGCAGCTTGGGTAGCTCCTACAATGAGCAGTTCTTC.

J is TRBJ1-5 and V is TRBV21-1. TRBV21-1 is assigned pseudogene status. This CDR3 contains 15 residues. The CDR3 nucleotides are TGTGCCAGCAGCCTCATAACGGGGGGTAACGGGCCCCAGCATTTT. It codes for CASSLITGGNGPQHF.

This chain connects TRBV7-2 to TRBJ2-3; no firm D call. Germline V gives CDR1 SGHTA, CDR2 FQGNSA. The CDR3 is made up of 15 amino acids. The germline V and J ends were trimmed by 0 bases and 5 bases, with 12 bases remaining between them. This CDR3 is CASSLARRVIDTQYF. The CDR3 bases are TGTGCCAGCAGCTTAGCGCGTAGGGTTATAGATACGCAGTATTTT.

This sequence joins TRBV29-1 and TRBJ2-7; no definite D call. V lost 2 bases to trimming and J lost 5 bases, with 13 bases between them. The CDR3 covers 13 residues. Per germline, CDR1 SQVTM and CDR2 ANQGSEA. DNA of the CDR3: TGCAGCGTTGAATACGGGTGGAGCAACGAGCAGTACTTC. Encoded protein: CSVEYGWSNEQYF.

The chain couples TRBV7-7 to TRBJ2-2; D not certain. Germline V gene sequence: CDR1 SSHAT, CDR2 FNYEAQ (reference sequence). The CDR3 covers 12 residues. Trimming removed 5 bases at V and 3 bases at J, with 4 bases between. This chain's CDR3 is CASSHHTGELFF. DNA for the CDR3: TGTGCCAGCAGCCATCACACCGGGGAGCTGTTTTTT.

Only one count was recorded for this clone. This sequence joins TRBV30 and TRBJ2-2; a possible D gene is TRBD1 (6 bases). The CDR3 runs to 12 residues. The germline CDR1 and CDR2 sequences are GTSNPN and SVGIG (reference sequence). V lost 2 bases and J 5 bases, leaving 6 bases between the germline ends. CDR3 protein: CAWSTGTGELFF. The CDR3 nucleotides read TGTGCCTGGAGTACAGGGACCGGGGAGCTGTTTTTT.

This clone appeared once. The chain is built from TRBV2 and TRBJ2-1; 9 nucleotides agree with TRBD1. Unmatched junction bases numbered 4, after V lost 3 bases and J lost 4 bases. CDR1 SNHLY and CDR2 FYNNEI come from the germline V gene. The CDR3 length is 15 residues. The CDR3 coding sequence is TGTGCCAGCAGTGAGGACAGGGGTGTGTACAATGAGCAGTTCTTC. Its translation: CASSEDRGVYNEQFF.

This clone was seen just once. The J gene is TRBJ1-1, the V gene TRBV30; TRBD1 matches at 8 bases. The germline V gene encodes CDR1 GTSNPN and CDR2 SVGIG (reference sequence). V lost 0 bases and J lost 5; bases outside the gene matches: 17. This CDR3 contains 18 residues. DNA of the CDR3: TGTGCCTGGAGTGTTCCGGGACAGGCCCCCAGGCCTACTACTGAAGCTTTCTTT. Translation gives CAWSVPGQAPRPTTEAFF.

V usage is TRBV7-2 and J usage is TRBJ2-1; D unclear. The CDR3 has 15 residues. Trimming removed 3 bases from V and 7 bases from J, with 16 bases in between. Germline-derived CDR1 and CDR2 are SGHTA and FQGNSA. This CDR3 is CASSFLTRVSNEQFF. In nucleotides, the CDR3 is TGTGCCAGCAGCTTTCTTACCCGGGTGTCAAATGAGCAGTTCTTC.

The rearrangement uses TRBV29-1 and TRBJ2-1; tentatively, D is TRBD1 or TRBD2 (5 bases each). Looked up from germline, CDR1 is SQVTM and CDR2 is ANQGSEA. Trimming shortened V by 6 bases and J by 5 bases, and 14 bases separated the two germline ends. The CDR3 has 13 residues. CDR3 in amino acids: CSVEDGTHNEQFF. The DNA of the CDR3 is TGCAGCGTCGAGGACGGGACCCACAATGAGCAGTTCTTC.

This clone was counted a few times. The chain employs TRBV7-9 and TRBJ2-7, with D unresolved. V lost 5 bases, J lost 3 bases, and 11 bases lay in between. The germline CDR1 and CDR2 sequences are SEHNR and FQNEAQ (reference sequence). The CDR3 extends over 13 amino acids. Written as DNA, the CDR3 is TGTGCCAGCAGCGTTGACGGAAACTACGAGCAGTACTTC. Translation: CASSVDGNYEQYF.

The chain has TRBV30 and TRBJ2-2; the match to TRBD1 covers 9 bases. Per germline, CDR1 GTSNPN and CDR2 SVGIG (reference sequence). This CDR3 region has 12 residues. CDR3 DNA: TGTGCTAGGACAGGGGACACCGGGGAGCTGTTTTTT. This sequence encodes CARTGDTGELFF.

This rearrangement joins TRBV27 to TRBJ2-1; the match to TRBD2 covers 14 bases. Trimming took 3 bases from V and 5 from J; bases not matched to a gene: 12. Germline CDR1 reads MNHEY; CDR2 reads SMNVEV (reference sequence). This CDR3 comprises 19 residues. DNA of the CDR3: TGTGCCAGCAGTTTCACGGGACTAGCGGGGGCCGGGGAGGACAATGAGCAGTTCTTC. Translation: CASSFTGLAGAGEDNEQFF.

In DNA form, the CDR3 reads TGTGCCAGCAGGGATCTAGAGGCTCATCCCTACGAGCAGTACTTC. This translates into CASRDLEAHPYEQYF. This chain joins TRBV5-4 and TRBJ2-7; D unresolved. The V end lost 5 bases, the J end lost 2 bases, and 17 bases lay between the germline ends. Germline CDR1 is SGHNT and CDR2 is YYREEE (reference sequence). The length of the CDR3 is 15 residues.

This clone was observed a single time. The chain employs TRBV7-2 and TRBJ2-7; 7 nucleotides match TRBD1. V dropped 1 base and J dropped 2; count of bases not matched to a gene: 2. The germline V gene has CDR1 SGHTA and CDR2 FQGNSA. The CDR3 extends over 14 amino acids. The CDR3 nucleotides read TGTGCCAGCAGCTTAGGGACAGGTACCTACGAGCAGTACTTC. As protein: CASSLGTGTYEQYF.

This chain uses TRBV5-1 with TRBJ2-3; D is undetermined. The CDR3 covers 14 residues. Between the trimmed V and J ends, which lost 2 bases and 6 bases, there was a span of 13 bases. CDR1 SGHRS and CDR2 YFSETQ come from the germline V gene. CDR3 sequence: CASSFSAARDTQYF. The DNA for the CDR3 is TGCGCCAGCAGCTTTAGTGCGGCCCGCGATACGCAGTATTTT.

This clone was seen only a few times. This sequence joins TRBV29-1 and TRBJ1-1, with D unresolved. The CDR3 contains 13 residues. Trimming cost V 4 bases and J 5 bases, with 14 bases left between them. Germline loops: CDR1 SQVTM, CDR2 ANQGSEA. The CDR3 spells CSVVRDGRTEAFF. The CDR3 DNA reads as TGCAGCGTTGTCCGGGATGGAAGGACTGAAGCTTTCTTT.

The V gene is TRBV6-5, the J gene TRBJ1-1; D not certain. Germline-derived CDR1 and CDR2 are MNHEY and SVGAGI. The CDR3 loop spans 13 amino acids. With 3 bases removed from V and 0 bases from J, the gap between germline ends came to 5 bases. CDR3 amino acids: CASSYGMNTEAFF. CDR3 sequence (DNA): TGTGCCAGCAGTTATGGTATGAACACTGAAGCTTTCTTT.

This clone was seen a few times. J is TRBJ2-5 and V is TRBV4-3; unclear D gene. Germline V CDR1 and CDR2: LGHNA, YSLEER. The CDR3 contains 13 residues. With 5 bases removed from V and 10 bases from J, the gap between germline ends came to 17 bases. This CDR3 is CASSAQGSSIQYF. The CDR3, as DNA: TGCGCCAGCAGCGCACAAGGAAGCTCCATCCAGTACTTC.